This is a list of T cell receptor beta chains from one sample in a study of technical replicates of blood from several donors. Only in-frame clones appear in the TCRdb table, and some are missing; sequencing was by immunoSEQ multiplex PCR. The table shows 60,000 to 65,000 clones, with about 87% occurring only once. Sequencing was performed on PBMCs. The source of these receptors is a human donor in good health. Some clones in this sample may be carry-over from other donors' samples. The CDR3 runs from the conserved cysteine through the conserved F or W. Fields, in order: V gene, J gene, clone size, D gene, CDR3 protein, CDR3 DNA. D genes are given only for firm matches. Size tells how often a clone was seen (once, few, many) or the class of an expanded clone, and some rows leave it out.

V: TRBV27; J: TRBJ2-5; size: NA; D: NA; CDR3: CASSPDRTVKQETQYF; DNA: TGTGCCAGCAGTCCGGATCGGACAGTCAAACAAGAGACCCAGTACTTC
V: TRBV5-1; J: TRBJ1-1; size: NA; D: TRBD1; CDR3: CASSPTGAGTEAFF; DNA: TGCGCCAGCAGCCCCACAGGGGCTGGGACTGAAGCTTTCTTT
V: TRBV5-1; J: TRBJ1-2; size: NA; D: NA; CDR3: CASSSGEGYGYTF; DNA: TGCGCCAGCAGCTCCGGAGAGGGCTATGGCTACACCTTC
V: TRBV15; J: TRBJ2-5; size: NA; D: NA; CDR3: CATSRTDQETQYF; DNA: TGTGCCACCAGCAGAACTGACCAAGAGACCCAGTACTTC
V: TRBV11-2; J: TRBJ1-4; size: NA; D: TRBD1; CDR3: CASGPGQNLFATNEKLFF; DNA: TGTGCCAGCGGTCCGGGACAGAACCTTTTTGCAACTAATGAAAAACTGTTTTTT
V: TRBV6-1; J: TRBJ2-5; size: NA; D: TRBD2; CDR3: CASTGIAGGSGTQYF; DNA: TGTGCCAGCACCGGGATAGCGGGAGGGTCAGGGACCCAGTACTTC
V: TRBV19; J: TRBJ1-2; size: NA; D: TRBD1; CDR3: CASQRDRDYGYTF; DNA: TGTGCCAGTCAAAGGGACAGGGATTATGGCTACACCTTC
V: TRBV9; J: TRBJ2-3; size: once; D: TRBD1; CDR3: CASSVAQGAGDTQYF; DNA: TGTGCCAGCAGCGTAGCACAGGGGGCAGGGGATACGCAGTATTTT
V: TRBV4-3; J: TRBJ2-1; size: NA; D: TRBD2; CDR3: CASSQGFVRLAGVQAGEQFF; DNA: TGCGCCAGCAGCCAAGGATTCGTCAGACTAGCGGGAGTCCAGGCTGGTGAGCAGTTCTTC
V: TRBV7-9; J: TRBJ2-3; size: NA; D: TRBD2; CDR3: CASSPQLAGVPDTQYF; DNA: TGTGCCAGCAGCCCCCAACTAGCGGGAGTACCAGATACGCAGTATTTT
V: TRBV4-3; J: TRBJ2-3; size: NA; D: NA; CDR3: CASSQDVRVDTQYF; DNA: TGCGCCAGCAGCCAAGATGTGCGGGTAGATACGCAGTATTTT
V: TRBV5-1; J: TRBJ2-5; size: NA; D: TRBD2; CDR3: CASNHRGLASLQETQYF; DNA: TGCGCCAGCAACCACCGGGGACTAGCTAGTCTCCAAGAGACCCAGTACTTC
V: TRBV6-1; J: TRBJ1-2; size: NA; D: TRBD1; CDR3: CASSEKYRGYYGYTF; DNA: TGTGCCAGCAGTGAAAAATACAGGGGATACTATGGCTACACCTTC
V: TRBV9; J: TRBJ1-3; size: NA; D: TRBD1; CDR3: CASSVVSGGSSGNTIYF; DNA: TGTGCCAGCAGCGTAGTGTCAGGGGGCAGCTCTGGAAACACCATATATTTT
V: TRBV18; J: TRBJ2-6; size: NA; D: TRBD1; CDR3: CASSPGQGSGANVLTF; DNA: TGTGCCAGCTCGCCGGGACAGGGGTCTGGGGCCAACGTCCTGACTTTC
V: TRBV5-1; J: TRBJ2-5; size: NA; D: TRBD2; CDR3: CASSLVHSVAGGNQETQYF; DNA: TGCGCCAGCAGCTTGGTTCATTCGGTAGCGGGGGGGAACCAAGAGACCCAGTACTTC
V: TRBV27; J: TRBJ1-1; size: NA; D: TRBD1; CDR3: CASSDRTGKGNTEAFF; DNA: TGTGCCAGCAGCGATAGGACAGGTAAGGGGAACACTGAAGCTTTCTTT
V: TRBV19; J: TRBJ1-1; size: NA; D: TRBD1; CDR3: CASSTHRGNTEAFF; DNA: TGTGCCAGTAGTACCCACAGGGGGAACACTGAAGCTTTCTTT
V: TRBV5-4; J: TRBJ1-1; size: few; D: NA; CDR3: CASSPRAGRGTEAFF; DNA: TGTGCCAGCAGCCCCAGGGCAGGGCGAGGCACTGAAGCTTTCTTT
V: TRBV6-5; J: TRBJ1-1; size: NA; D: NA; CDR3: CASTTPGVITEAFF; DNA: TGTGCCAGCACCACCCCGGGGGTGATCACTGAAGCTTTCTTT
V: TRBV10-3; J: TRBJ2-5; size: NA; D: TRBD2; CDR3: CAISPGLAEKTQYF; DNA: TGTGCCATCAGCCCGGGACTAGCGGAGAAGACCCAGTACTTC
V: TRBV5-1; J: TRBJ2-5; size: NA; D: NA; CDR3: CASSSGPEKPETQYF; DNA: TGCGCCAGCAGCTCAGGGCCAGAGAAGCCAGAGACCCAGTACTTC
V: TRBV5-6; J: TRBJ2-1; size: NA; D: NA; CDR3: CASSSYARGVYNEQFF; DNA: TGTGCCAGCAGCTCCTATGCCAGGGGGGTCTACAATGAGCAGTTCTTC
V: TRBV7-2; J: TRBJ1-1; size: NA; D: NA; CDR3: CASSQDRMNTEAFF; DNA: TGTGCCAGCAGTCAAGACAGAATGAACACTGAAGCTTTCTTT
V: TRBV7-2; J: TRBJ2-1; size: NA; D: TRBD2; CDR3: CASSLSSGLANEQFF; DNA: TGTGCCAGCAGCTTAAGTTCGGGACTAGCAAATGAGCAGTTCTTC
V: TRBV9; J: TRBJ1-6; size: NA; D: NA; CDR3: CASSVEAGDSPLHF; DNA: TGTGCCAGCAGCGTAGAGGCAGGGGATTCACCCCTCCACTTT
V: TRBV27; J: TRBJ2-2; size: NA; D: TRBD2; CDR3: CASRGGTSWGELFF; DNA: TGTGCCAGCAGGGGGGGGACTAGCTGGGGGGAGCTGTTTTTT
V: TRBV7-2; J: TRBJ1-4; size: NA; D: NA; CDR3: CASSLNEGKLFF; DNA: TGTGCCAGCAGCTTAAATGAGGGAAAACTGTTTTTT
V: TRBV6-7; J: TRBJ2-7; size: NA; D: NA; CDR3: CASSMDGSASEQYF; DNA: TGTGCCAGCAGTATGGACGGTAGCGCTTCCGAGCAGTACTTC
V: TRBV7-5; J: TRBJ1-1; size: NA; D: NA; CDR3: CVRSLKRVETEAFF; DNA: TGTGTCAGAAGCTTAAAGAGGGTAGAGACTGAAGCTTTCTTT
V: TRBV2; J: TRBJ1-2; size: NA; D: NA; CDR3: CASSQNQGIDLYGYTF; DNA: TGTGCCAGCAGTCAAAACCAGGGGATAGATCTCTATGGCTACACCTTC
V: TRBV5-4; J: TRBJ2-7; size: once; D: TRBD1; CDR3: CASSPGQGPYEQYF; DNA: TGTGCCAGCAGCCCGGGACAGGGACCCTACGAGCAGTACTTC
V: TRBV2; J: TRBJ2-5; size: NA; D: TRBD2; CDR3: CASSTQLAGGLRETQYF; DNA: TGTGCCAGCAGTACCCAACTAGCGGGGGGTCTTCGGGAGACCCAGTACTTC
V: TRBV6-4; J: TRBJ2-7; size: NA; D: NA; CDR3: CASSDRQDSSYEQYF; DNA: TGTGCCAGCAGTGACAGGCAGGACAGCTCCTACGAGCAGTACTTC
V: TRBV5-1; J: TRBJ2-7; size: NA; D: TRBD1; CDR3: CASRIEGQGASYEQYF; DNA: TGCGCCAGCAGAATCGAAGGGCAGGGGGCCTCCTACGAGCAGTACTTC
V: TRBV19; J: TRBJ2-2; size: NA; D: NA; CDR3: CATEVGGASGELFF; DNA: TGTGCCACCGAGGTGGGGGGGGCGTCCGGGGAGCTGTTTTTT
V: TRBV5-1; J: TRBJ2-3; size: once; D: TRBD1; CDR3: CASSLQGAEADTQYF; DNA: TGCGCCAGCAGCTTACAGGGGGCCGAGGCAGATACGCAGTATTTT
V: TRBV9; J: TRBJ1-6; size: few; D: NA; CDR3: CASSEPPGGNSPLHF; DNA: TGTGCCAGCAGCGAGCCCCCCGGAGGGAATTCACCCCTCCACTTT
V: TRBV4-1; J: TRBJ1-5; size: NA; D: NA; CDR3: CASSLGGWGNQPQHF; DNA: TGCGCCAGCAGCCTGGGGGGATGGGGCAATCAGCCCCAGCATTTT
V: TRBV7-9; J: TRBJ2-7; size: NA; D: NA; CDR3: CASSLEQDSYEQYF; DNA: TGTGCCAGCAGCTTAGAACAGGATAGCTACGAGCAGTACTTC
V: TRBV5-4; J: TRBJ2-3; size: NA; D: TRBD2; CDR3: CASSLGLAASTDTQYF; DNA: TGTGCCAGCAGCCTTGGACTAGCGGCTAGCACAGATACGCAGTATTTT
V: TRBV6-4; J: TRBJ2-5; size: NA; D: NA; CDR3: CASRGGQHQETQYF; DNA: TGTGCCAGCAGGGGGGGACAGCACCAAGAGACCCAGTACTTC
V: TRBV6-6; J: TRBJ1-6; size: once; D: NA; CDR3: CASSDAYYLHF; DNA: TGTGCCAGCAGCGACGCCTACTACCTCCACTTT
V: TRBV27; J: TRBJ1-6; size: NA; D: TRBD1; CDR3: CASSFSTGTGGSSPLHF; DNA: TGTGCCAGCAGTTTCTCAACCGGGACAGGGGGTTCTTCACCCCTCCACTTT
V: TRBV5-1; J: TRBJ1-1; size: NA; D: NA; CDR3: CASSLPVPNEAFF; DNA: TGCGCCAGCAGCTTGCCGGTACCGAATGAAGCTTTCTTT
V: TRBV4-1; J: TRBJ2-1; size: NA; D: NA; CDR3: CASSQESYGYNEQFF; DNA: TGCGCCAGCAGCCAAGAGTCCTACGGGTACAATGAGCAGTTCTTC
V: TRBV4-2; J: TRBJ2-7; size: NA; D: NA; CDR3: CASSHPGDEQYF; DNA: TGTGCCAGCAGCCATCCAGGGGACGAGCAGTACTTC
V: TRBV7-9; J: TRBJ2-5; size: once; D: NA; CDR3: CASRQAVGPQETQYF; DNA: TGTGCCAGCAGGCAGGCCGTAGGTCCCCAAGAGACCCAGTACTTC
V: TRBV11-1; J: TRBJ2-7; size: NA; D: NA; CDR3: CASSLVAISYEQYF; DNA: TGTGCCAGCAGCTTAGTTGCGATCTCCTACGAGCAGTACTTC
V: TRBV30; J: TRBJ1-2; size: NA; D: NA; CDR3: CAWMDWSGYTF; DNA: TGTGCCTGGATGGATTGGAGTGGCTACACCTTC
V: TRBV6-6; J: TRBJ2-5; size: NA; D: TRBD2; CDR3: CASRRGGLGETQYF; DNA: TGTGCCAGCAGGCGCGGGGGGTTAGGAGAGACCCAGTACTTC
V: TRBV6-5; J: TRBJ2-1; size: NA; D: NA; CDR3: CASSYEPGLGEQFF; DNA: TGTGCCAGCAGTTACGAGCCGGGATTGGGGGAGCAGTTCTTC
V: TRBV2; J: TRBJ2-7; size: NA; D: NA; CDR3: CASNVGVDHEQYF; DNA: TGTGCCAGCAATGTGGGAGTAGACCACGAGCAGTACTTC
V: TRBV7-2; J: TRBJ2-7; size: NA; D: TRBD1; CDR3: CASSAPGQLYEQYF; DNA: TGTGCCAGCAGCGCCCCGGGACAGCTGTACGAGCAGTACTTC
V: TRBV9; J: TRBJ2-1; size: NA; D: NA; CDR3: CASSVGRGTYNEQFF; DNA: TGTGCCAGCAGCGTAGGGCGGGGCACCTACAATGAGCAGTTCTTC
V: TRBV27; J: TRBJ2-7; size: few; D: TRBD1; CDR3: CASGIGTGSYEQYF; DNA: TGTGCCAGCGGAATCGGGACAGGGTCCTACGAGCAGTACTTC
V: TRBV18; J: TRBJ1-1; size: NA; D: NA; CDR3: CASSPTGNTEAFF; DNA: TGTGCCAGCTCACCTACAGGGAACACTGAAGCTTTCTTT